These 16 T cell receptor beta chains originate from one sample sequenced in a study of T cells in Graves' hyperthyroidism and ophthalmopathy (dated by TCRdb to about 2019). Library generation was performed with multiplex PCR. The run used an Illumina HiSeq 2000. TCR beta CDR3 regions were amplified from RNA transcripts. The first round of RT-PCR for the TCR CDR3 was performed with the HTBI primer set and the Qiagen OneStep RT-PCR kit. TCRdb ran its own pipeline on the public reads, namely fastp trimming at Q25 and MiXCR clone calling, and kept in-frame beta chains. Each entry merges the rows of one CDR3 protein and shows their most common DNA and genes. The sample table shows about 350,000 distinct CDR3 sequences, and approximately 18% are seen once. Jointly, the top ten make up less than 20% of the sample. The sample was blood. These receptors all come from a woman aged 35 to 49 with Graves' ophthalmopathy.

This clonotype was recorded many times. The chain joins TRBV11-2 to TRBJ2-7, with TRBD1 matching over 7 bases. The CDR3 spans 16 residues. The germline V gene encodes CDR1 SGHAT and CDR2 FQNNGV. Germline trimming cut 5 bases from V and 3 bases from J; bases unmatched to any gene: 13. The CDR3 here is CASSTRPGQAFYEQYF. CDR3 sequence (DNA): TGTGCCAGCAGCACCCGCCCCGGACAGGCTTTCTACGAGCAGTACTTC.

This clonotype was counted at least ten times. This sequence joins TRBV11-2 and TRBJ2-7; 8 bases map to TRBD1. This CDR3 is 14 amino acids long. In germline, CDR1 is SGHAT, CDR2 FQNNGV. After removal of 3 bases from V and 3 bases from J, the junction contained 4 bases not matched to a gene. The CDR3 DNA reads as TGTGCCAGCAGCTTCAGGGGGCCTAACTACGAGCAGTACTTC. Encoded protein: CASSFRGPNYEQYF.

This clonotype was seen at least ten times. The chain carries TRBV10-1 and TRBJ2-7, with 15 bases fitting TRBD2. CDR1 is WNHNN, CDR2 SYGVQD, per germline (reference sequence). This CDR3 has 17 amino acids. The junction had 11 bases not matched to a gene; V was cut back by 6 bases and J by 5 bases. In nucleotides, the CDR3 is TGCGCCAGCAGGGATGGACTAGCGGGAGGGCCAGTAAACGAGCAGTACTTC. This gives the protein CASRDGLAGGPVNEQYF.

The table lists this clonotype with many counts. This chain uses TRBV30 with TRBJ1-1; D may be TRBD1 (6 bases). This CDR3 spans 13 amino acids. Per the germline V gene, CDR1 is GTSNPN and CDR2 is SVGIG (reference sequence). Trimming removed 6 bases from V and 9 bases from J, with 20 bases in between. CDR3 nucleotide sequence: TGTGCCTGTGGACAGCCGATGGGGTGGAAAGCTTTCTTT. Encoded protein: CACGQPMGWKAFF.

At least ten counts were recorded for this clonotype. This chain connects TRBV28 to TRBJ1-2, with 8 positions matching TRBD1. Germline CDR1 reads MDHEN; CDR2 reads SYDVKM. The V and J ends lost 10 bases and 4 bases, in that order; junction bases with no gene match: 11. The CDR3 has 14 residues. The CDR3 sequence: CATSTAGGGYGYTF. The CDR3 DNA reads TGTGCCACATCCACCGCAGGGGGCGGCTATGGCTACACCTTC.

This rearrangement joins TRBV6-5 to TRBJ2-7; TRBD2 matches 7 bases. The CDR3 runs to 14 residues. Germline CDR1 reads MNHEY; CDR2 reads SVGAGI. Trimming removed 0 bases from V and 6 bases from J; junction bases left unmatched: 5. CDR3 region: CASSYSGGPSEQYF. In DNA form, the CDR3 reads TGTGCCAGCAGTTACTCGGGAGGGCCGTCCGAGCAGTACTTC.

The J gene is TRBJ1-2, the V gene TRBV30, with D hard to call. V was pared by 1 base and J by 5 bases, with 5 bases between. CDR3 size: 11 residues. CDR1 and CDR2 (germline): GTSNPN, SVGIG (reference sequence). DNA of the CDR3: TGTGCCTGGAGTGGAAAATATGGCTACACCTTC. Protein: CAWSGKYGYTF.

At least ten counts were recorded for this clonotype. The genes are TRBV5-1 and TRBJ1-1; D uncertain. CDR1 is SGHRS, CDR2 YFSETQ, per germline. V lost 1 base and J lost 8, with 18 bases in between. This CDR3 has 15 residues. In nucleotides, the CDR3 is TGCGCCAGCAGCTTGCCCGACTTACCCAAGGTGGAAGCTTTCTTT. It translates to CASSLPDLPKVEAFF.

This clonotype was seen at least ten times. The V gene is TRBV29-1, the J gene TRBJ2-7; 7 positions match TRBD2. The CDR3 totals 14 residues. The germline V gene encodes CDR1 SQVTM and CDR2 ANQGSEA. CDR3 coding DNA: TGCATCCCGGGTCGCGGGGAGGGCCCGTACGAGCAGTACTTC. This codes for CIPGRGEGPYEQYF.

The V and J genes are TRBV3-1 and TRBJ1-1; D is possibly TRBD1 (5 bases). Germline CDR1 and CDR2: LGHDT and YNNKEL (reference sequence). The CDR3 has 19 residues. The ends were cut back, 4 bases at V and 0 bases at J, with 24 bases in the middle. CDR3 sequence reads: CASSLGFGRGAKMNTEAFF. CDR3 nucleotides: TGTGCCAGCAGCCTTGGATTTGGGAGGGGCGCGAAGATGAACACTGAAGCTTTCTTT.

The CDR3 reads CASSRGVGQKGETQYF. CDR3 in DNA: TGTGCCAGCAGTAGGGGGGTAGGTCAGAAGGGAGAGACCCAGTACTTC. This chain links TRBV6-1 with TRBJ2-5; the D gene could be TRBD1 or TRBD2 (6 bases each). V was trimmed by 5 bases and J by 4 bases, leaving 20 bases between them. Looked up from germline, CDR1 is MNHNS and CDR2 is SASEGT. This CDR3 is 16 amino acids long.

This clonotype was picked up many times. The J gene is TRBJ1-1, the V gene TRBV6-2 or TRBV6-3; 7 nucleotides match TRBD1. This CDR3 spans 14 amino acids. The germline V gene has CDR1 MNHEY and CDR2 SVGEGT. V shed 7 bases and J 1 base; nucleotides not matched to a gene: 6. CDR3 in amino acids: CASTVTGANTEAFF. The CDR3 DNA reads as TGTGCCAGCACCGTAACAGGGGCGAACACTGAAGCTTTCTTT.

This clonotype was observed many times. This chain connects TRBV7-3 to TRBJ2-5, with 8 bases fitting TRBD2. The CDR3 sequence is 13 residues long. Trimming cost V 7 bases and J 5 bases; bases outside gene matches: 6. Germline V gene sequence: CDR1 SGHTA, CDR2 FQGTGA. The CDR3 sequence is CASNQREFETQYF. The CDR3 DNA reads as TGTGCCAGCAATCAGCGGGAGTTTGAGACCCAGTACTTC.

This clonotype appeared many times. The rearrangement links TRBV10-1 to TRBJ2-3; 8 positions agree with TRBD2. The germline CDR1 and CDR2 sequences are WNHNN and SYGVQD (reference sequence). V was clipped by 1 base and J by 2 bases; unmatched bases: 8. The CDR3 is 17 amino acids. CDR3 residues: CASSEYGGRKITDTQYF. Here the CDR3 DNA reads TGCGCCAGCAGTGAGTATGGCGGGAGGAAAATCACAGATACGCAGTATTTT.

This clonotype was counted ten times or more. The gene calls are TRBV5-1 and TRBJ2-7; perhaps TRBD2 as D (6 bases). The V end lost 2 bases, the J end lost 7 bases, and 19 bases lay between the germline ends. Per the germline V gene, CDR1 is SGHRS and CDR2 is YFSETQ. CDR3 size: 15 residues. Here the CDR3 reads CASSFKPGEVWEQYF. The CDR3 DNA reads TGCGCCAGCAGCTTTAAACCGGGAGAGGTTTGGGAGCAGTACTTC.

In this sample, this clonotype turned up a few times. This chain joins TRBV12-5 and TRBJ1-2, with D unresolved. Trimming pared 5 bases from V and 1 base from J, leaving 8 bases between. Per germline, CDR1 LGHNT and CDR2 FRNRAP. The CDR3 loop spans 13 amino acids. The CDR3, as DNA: TGTGCTAGTGGTCCAACGATTAACTATGGCTACACCTTC. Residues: CASGPTINYGYTF.